This T cell receptor (beta chain) was obtained from a study of regulatory T cells in long-lasting Graves disease. This clonotype was detected many times. For TCR beta, libraries came from iRepertoire HTBI primers and Arm-PCR of CDR3 regions. MiXCR, applied by TCRdb to the multiplex PCR reads, yields one record per CDR3 protein. This sample has fewer than 400,000 distinct CDR3 sequences, with less than 25% found just once. J lost 4 bases, V lost 4 bases, and 8 bases had no gene match. Germline V gene lookup returns CDR1 SGHTA and CDR2 FQGTGA. This CDR3 comprises 15 residues. As to time point: persistent/refractory GD, antithyroid drugs over 5 years with positive TRAb. The TCR library was made from RNA that had been extracted from PBMCs in TRIzol.

The source of this sequence is a female donor with Graves disease. This chain connects TRBV7-3 to TRBJ2-5, with 8 bases lining up with TRBD1. The material was peripheral blood mononuclear cells (PBMCs), obtained when the disease was refractory, from a patient treated with antithyroid drugs. The CDR3 loop is CASSSGTGIPETQYF. CDR3 coding DNA: TGTGCCAGCAGCTCCGGGACAGGTATCCCAGAGACCCAGTACTTC.